A single sample is the source of the 16 T cell receptor beta chains below, sequenced in a study of Tregs in tolerant kidney transplant recipients. Assay used: immunoSEQ multiplex PCR; TCRdb lists only in-frame clones, some missing. The sample carries over 55,000 clones, about 83% recorded once. The sequencing sample was made of CD4+ T cells from blood. The source is a human donor in good health.

The chain combines TRBV5-1 with TRBJ2-3; TRBD2 is a possible D gene (5 bases). There are 14 residues in the CDR3. Trimming removed 3 bases from V and 2 bases from J, with 10 bases in between. Germline loops: CDR1 SGHRS, CDR2 YFSETQ. DNA for the CDR3: TGCGCCAGCAGCTGGACGGGGAACACAGATACGCAGTATTTT. Translated, it gives CASSWTGNTDTQYF.

This clone was seen only a few times. J is TRBJ1-4 and V is TRBV5-6, with D hard to call. Germline V gene data show CDR1 as SGHDT and CDR2 as YYEEEE. This CDR3 has 13 residues. V was clipped by 4 bases and J by 5 bases, with 9 bases between them. The CDR3 DNA reads TGTGCCAGCAGCCCGGAAGGGAATGAAAAACTGTTTTTT. It yields the protein CASSPEGNEKLFF. Full variable domain (missing parts from reference TRBV5-6 and TRBJ1-4): DAGVTQSPTHLIKTRGQQVTLRCSPKSGHDTVSWYQQALGQGPQFIFQYYEEEERQRGNFPDRFSGHQFPNYSSELNVNALLLGDSALYLCASSPEGNEKLFFGSGTQLSVL.

V gene TRBV30 combines with J gene TRBJ1-2; 8 positions agree with TRBD1. CDR1 GTSNPN and CDR2 SVGIG come from the germline V gene (reference sequence). With 5 bases clipped from V and 2 bases from J, the junction kept 10 bases outside the gene matches. The CDR3 has 15 residues. The CDR3 reads CAWGHRQGRNYGYTF. DNA of the CDR3: TGTGCCTGGGGCCATAGACAGGGGAGGAACTATGGCTACACCTTC.

This clone has only a few counts. V gene TRBV6-1 combines with J gene TRBJ2-5; D tentatively fits TRBD1 or TRBD2 (5 bases each). The germline V gene has CDR1 MNHNS and CDR2 SASEGT. The length of the CDR3 is 13 residues. Trimming pared 1 base from V and 6 bases from J, leaving 9 bases between. CDR3 loop: CASSEGGIQTQYF. The CDR3 nucleotides are TGTGCCAGCAGTGAAGGGGGGATTCAGACCCAGTACTTC.

The V and J genes are TRBV7-2 and TRBJ2-5; 8 nucleotides align to TRBD2. The CDR3 has 15 amino acids. V lost 2 bases to trimming and J lost 3 bases; unmatched junction nucleotides: 5. The germline V gene encodes CDR1 SGHTA and CDR2 FQGNSA. In DNA, the CDR3 is TGTGCCAGCAGCTTAAGCGGGAGAAACGAAGAGACCCAGTACTTC. Protein: CASSLSGRNEETQYF.

V usage is TRBV30 and J usage is TRBJ1-1, with TRBD1 identical over 7 bases. With 1 base clipped from V and 10 bases from J, the junction kept 9 bases outside the gene matches. There are 13 residues in the CDR3. Germline V lookup: CDR1 GTSNPN, CDR2 SVGIG (reference sequence). CDR3 DNA sequence: TGTGCCTGGAGTGACAAGGGGGCGCAAGGAGCTTTCTTT. Protein: CAWSDKGAQGAFF.

The chain employs TRBV11-2 and TRBJ1-2; D is perhaps TRBD1 (5 bases). V was clipped by 4 bases and J by 1 base, with 10 bases between them. The germline gives CDR1 SGHAT, CDR2 FQNNGV. This CDR3 is built from 14 residues. CDR3 protein: CASSSWQGNYGYTF. The CDR3 DNA reads as TGTGCCAGCAGCTCCTGGCAGGGTAACTATGGCTACACCTTC.

J is TRBJ2-6 and V is TRBV4-1; 8 positions match TRBD2. Germline trimming cut 1 base from V and 2 bases from J; bases unmatched to any gene: 7. Germline loops: CDR1 MGHRA, CDR2 YSYEKL. CDR3 length equals 18 residues. The CDR3 nucleotides read TGCGCCAGCAGCCAAGTCGACATGGGACTAGCTGGGGCCAACGTCCTGACTTTC. Translating it yields CASSQVDMGLAGANVLTF.

The V gene is TRBV5-6, the J gene TRBJ2-7; 9 bases fit TRBD2. Germline V gene data show CDR1 as SGHDT and CDR2 as YYEEEE. The trim removed 2 bases at V and 2 bases at J, leaving 8 bases unmatched. The CDR3 extends over 16 amino acids. The CDR3 sequence is CASSFGTTSGTYEQYF. CDR3 coding DNA: TGTGCCAGCAGCTTCGGTACGACTAGCGGAACCTACGAGCAGTACTTC.

This chain uses TRBV4-3 with TRBJ2-3; no clear D gene. Germline V gives CDR1 LGHNA, CDR2 YSLEER. The CDR3 consists of 14 residues. Trimming shortened V by 0 bases and J by 2 bases, and 6 bases separated the two germline ends. The CDR3 coding sequence is TGCGCCAGCAGCCAAGATGTCTTCACAGATACGCAGTATTTT. Its protein product is CASSQDVFTDTQYF.

The rearrangement links TRBV7-9 to TRBJ2-1; possibly TRBD1 or TRBD2 for D (5 bases each). V shed 6 bases and J shed 8 bases, with 23 bases lying between them. The length of the CDR3 is 16 residues. Germline loops: CDR1 SEHNR, CDR2 FQNEAQ (reference sequence). CDR3 protein: CASRVGPLKGLDEQFF. The CDR3 region has the DNA TGTGCCAGCAGAGTGGGACCCCTGAAAGGGTTAGATGAGCAGTTCTTC.

This CDR3 reads CASSTGTEESPLHF. The CDR3 bases are TGTGCCAGCAGTACGGGGACGGAAGAATCACCCCTCCACTTT. The V call is TRBV6-5, the J call TRBJ1-6; possible D gene TRBD1, 5 bases. CDR1 and CDR2 from the germline V gene are MNHEY and SVGAGI. The CDR3 has 14 residues. Trimming pared 5 bases from V and 10 bases from J, leaving 15 bases between.

The chain is built from TRBV19 and TRBJ2-2; either TRBD1 or TRBD2 may fit D (5 bases each). CDR3 length equals 15 residues. Germline V CDR1 and CDR2: LNHDA, SQIVND (reference sequence). The V gene lost 3 bases and the J gene lost 5 bases, with 13 bases spanning the gap. CDR3 in DNA: TGTGCCAGTAGTATTCGTCAGGGAGATACCGGGGAGCTGTTTTTT. Its translation is CASSIRQGDTGELFF.

Only a few counts were recorded for this clone. The chain has TRBV28 and TRBJ1-2, with D unclear. Germline V gives CDR1 MDHEN, CDR2 SYDVKM. The length of the CDR3 is 12 residues. V lost 3 bases and J lost 8, with 10 bases in between. The DNA for the CDR3 is TGTGCCAGCAGTTTGCGGGGAAGGGGCTACACCTTC. Translating gives CASSLRGRGYTF.

A few counts support this clone. The chain employs TRBV5-4 and TRBJ1-1; weak D call: TRBD1 (5 bases). CDR1 and CDR2 (germline): SGHNT, YYREEE (reference sequence). The CDR3 covers 14 residues. The V gene lost 4 bases and the J gene lost 0 bases, with 10 bases spanning the gap. The CDR3 protein is CASSADSLNTEAFF. CDR3 in DNA: TGTGCCAGCAGCGCAGACAGCTTGAACACTGAAGCTTTCTTT. Variable domain in full (rest from reference TRBV5-4 and TRBJ1-1): ETGVTQSPTHLIKTRGQQVTLRCSSQSGHNTVSWYQQALGQGPQFIFQYYREEENGRGNFPPRFSGLQFPNYSSELNVNALELDDSALYLCASSADSLNTEAFFGQGTRLTVV.

The chain has TRBV11-3 and TRBJ2-3; TRBD2 agrees at 8 bases. The CDR3 consists of 17 residues. Unmatched junction bases numbered 19, after V lost 8 bases and J lost 6 bases. Germline CDR1 is SGHNT and CDR2 is YENEEA. CDR3 amino acids: CASSRFSAAGGGDTQYF. Written as DNA, the CDR3 is TGTGCCAGCTCTAGGTTCTCGGCGGCGGGAGGTGGGGATACGCAGTATTTT.